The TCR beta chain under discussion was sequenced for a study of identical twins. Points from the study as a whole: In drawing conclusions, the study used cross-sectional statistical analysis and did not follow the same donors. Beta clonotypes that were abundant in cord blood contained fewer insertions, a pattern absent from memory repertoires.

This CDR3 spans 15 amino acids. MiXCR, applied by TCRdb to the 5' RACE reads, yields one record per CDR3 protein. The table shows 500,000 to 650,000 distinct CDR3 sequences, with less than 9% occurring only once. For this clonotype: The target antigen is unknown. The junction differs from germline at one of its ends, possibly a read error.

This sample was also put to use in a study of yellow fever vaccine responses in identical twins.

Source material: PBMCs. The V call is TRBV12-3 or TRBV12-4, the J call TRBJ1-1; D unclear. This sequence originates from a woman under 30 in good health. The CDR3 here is CPSSSLPSMNTEAFF. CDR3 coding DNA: TGTCCCAGCAGTTCCCTGCCCAGCATGAACACTGAAGCTTTCTTT.